This TCR beta chain was captured by sequencing in a study of T cell responses to AZD1222 COVID-19 vaccine. V shed 6 bases, J shed 6 bases, and the junction held 13 bases outside the gene matches. Germline CDR1 SQVTM, CDR2 ANQGSEA. This CDR3 spans 15 amino acids. Of note for this clone: No antigen is known for it.

Produced via immunoSEQ multiplex PCR; TCRdb's table is partial and in-frame only. The data show about 110,000 clones, roughly 89% seen once. General study findings and limits: Researchers took repertoire samples only after the peak T cell response had come. Spike-specific TCR breadth and depth both grew after two AZD1222 doses. Epitopes outside B.1.351 and B.1.1.7 mutated regions reportedly drew nearly half of spike TCRs.

Sequencing was performed on peripheral blood, taken on day 0 of MenACWY control vaccination. The rearrangement uses TRBV29-1 and TRBJ2-1; TRBD1 aligns across 8 bases. The TCR comes from an adult in good health. CDR3 coding DNA: TGCAGCGTCCACCCGGCTGGACAGGGATCCAATGAGCAGTTCTTC. Amino acids: CSVHPAGQGSNEQFF.